This TCR beta chain was identified during a study of T cell responses to AZD1222 COVID-19 vaccine (dated by TCRdb to the early 2020s). About the investigation overall: TCR sequencing covered roughly 230 trial participants: about 210 given two doses of AZD1222 and about 26 given two doses of MenACWY control vaccine. Trial participants were enrolled by age into 18-55, 56-69 and 70-plus year subgroups, with approximately 150, 28 and 58 TCR-sequenced participants respectively.

The CDR3 regions of human TCRbeta chains were analyzed by immunosequencing. The study's processing was this. TCRs in the repertoires were matched against a reference library of SARS-CoV-2-specific TCRs that had been generated with the MIRA antigen-specificity platform. Breadth was defined as the fraction of unique TCRs that were SARS-CoV-2-associated, and depth was defined as the fraction of total T cells that were SARS-CoV-2-associated. Using the MIRA data, each spike-specific TCR was mapped to the spike region that the TCR reacts to and placed in a CD4 or CD8 class. Log10-transformed breadth and depth values were compared by one-way ANOVA with Sidak's multiple comparisons tests. The table comes from immuneACCESS by way of TCRdb, which keeps in-frame sequences with V and J called. Part of the clones is missing from these tables; in studies checked, under half for an unresolved V gene and the rest for unknown reasons. Clone size and V and J calls were adopted from that table, with D and trimming inferred from the DNA. In all, the sample holds 150,000 to 200,000 clones, and roughly 94% of those were seen once. 4% to 5.5% of the sample is held by the ten biggest clonotypes.

Overall study results and their limits: Reportedly, close to half of the unique spike-specific TCRs recognized epitopes lying outside the regions that are mutated in the B.1.351 and B.1.1.7 variants. A significant rise in spike-specific TCR breadth and depth was observed after two AZD1222 doses relative to day 0 and relative to MenACWY recipients. Because no day 14 peak-response samples were available, the repertoires could be characterized only after the peak T cell response. Conclusions about previously exposed vaccinees were limited because only six AZD1222 recipients were SARS-CoV-2 seropositive at baseline. Participants were mostly white British and included more females than males, and it was suggested by the authors that clonal diversity may have been underestimated. In the small 56-69-year group, the increase in depth fell short of significance, most likely because of low power. The vaccine-associated CD4 TCRs covered the entire spike protein, and the dominant responses fell in regions 160-218 and 743-854.

Trimming takes 5 bases from V and 3 bases from J, and the germline ends sit 23 bases apart. The CDR3 runs 17 residues from the cysteine to the phenylalanine. The retained sequence is limited to the CDR3, 51 bases, with the frame set at the first base. CDR1 WSHSY and CDR2 SAAADI were looked up in the germline V gene. Details on this clone: Its antigen target is currently unknown. Base qualities are not recorded, but no much larger clone differs from it by a single base.

The time point label, as the study defines it: about 28 days (+/-7) after the second vaccine dose. Because spike-specific TCR depth and breadth did not differ between the two schedules, AZD1222 recipients who got a second dose at roughly 4 weeks were pooled with those who got a second dose at roughly 12 weeks. Vaccinee samples were obtained from the UK trials COV001 and COV002, which included a single-blind randomized controlled phase 2/3 trial of AZD1222 (ChAdOx1 nCoV-19) in healthy adults. For TCRbeta chain sequencing, PBMC samples were collected from trial participants at day 0 and at day 28 after the second dose.

The sequence links TRBV10-2 to TRBJ2-7; TRBD2 might be the D gene, on 6 matching bases. The source material was peripheral blood, sampled 28 days after the second AZD1222 dose. The source is an adult who received the AZD1222 COVID-19 vaccine. For the CDR3, the sequence is CASSRRSVASDLYEQYF. The DNA is as follows: TGCGCCAGCAGTCGTCGGTCAGTTGCTAGCGACCTCTACGAGCAGTACTTC.